A single sample is the source of the 25 T cell receptor beta chains below, sequenced in a study of cytomegalovirus exposure and HLA in healthy donors. PCR was performed using 60 Vbeta and 13 Jbeta primers. TCRdb's table, derived via immunoSEQ multiplex PCR, lists solely in-frame clones and lacks some. The sample holds 55,000 or so clones, 65% to 85% seen once. Input material: PBMCs. Receptors were obtained from a man aged 18 to 29 in good health and CMV-seronegative.

This chain's CDR3 is CAWSVRGGRGRFIQYF. CDR3 nucleotides: TGTGCCTGGAGTGTACGGGGAGGTCGAGGACGATTCATTCAGTACTTC. This sequence joins TRBV30 and TRBJ2-4, with D possibly TRBD2 on 6 matching bases. The CDR3 has 16 amino acids. Trimming removed 0 bases from V and 9 bases from J, with 21 bases in between. Looked up from germline, CDR1 is GTSNPN and CDR2 is SVGIG (reference sequence).

J is TRBJ2-7 and V is TRBV28; D possibly corresponds to TRBD1 (6 bases). The V and J ends lost 10 bases and 4 bases respectively, with 23 bases between them. Looked up from germline, CDR1 is MDHEN and CDR2 is SYDVKM. This CDR3 is 15 amino acids long. CDR3 DNA: TGTGCCACCTCAGGAACAGGGTTCCCTTCGTACGAGCAGTACTTC. The encoded protein is CATSGTGFPSYEQYF. The whole variable domain, remainder taken from reference TRBV28 and TRBJ2-7, is DVKVTQSSRYLVKRTGEKVFLECVQDMDHENMFWYRQDPGLGLRLIYFSYDVKMKEKGDIPEGYSVSREKKERFSLILESASTNQTSMYLCATSGTGFPSYEQYFGPGTRLTVT.

The chain links TRBV30 to TRBJ1-5; perhaps TRBD1 as D (6 bases). The germline V gene has CDR1 GTSNPN and CDR2 SVGIG (reference sequence). CDR3 length: 15 residues. V was trimmed by 0 bases and J by 3 bases, leaving 12 bases between them. Here the CDR3 reads CAWSVSGHNNQPQHF. In DNA, the CDR3 is TGTGCCTGGAGTGTATCGGGACACAACAATCAGCCCCAGCATTTT.

J is TRBJ1-1 and V is TRBV10-3, with a tentative D call TRBD1 (5 bases). The CDR3 is 15 residues long. With 3 bases removed from V and 0 bases from J, the gap between germline ends came to 11 bases. Germline V gene lookup returns CDR1 ENHRY and CDR2 SYGVKD. As DNA, the CDR3 is TGTGCCATCAGTGAACCAACAGGCATGAACACTGAAGCTTTCTTT. This codes for CAISEPTGMNTEAFF.

J is TRBJ2-1 and V is TRBV10-3; 7 nucleotides agree with TRBD1. The CDR3 is 15 amino acids. Losses at the gene ends were 0 bases for V and 5 bases for J; bases not matched to a gene: 4. Germline-derived CDR1 and CDR2 are ENHRY and SYGVKD. The chain's CDR3 is CAISESLRGNNEQFF. Here the CDR3 DNA reads TGTGCCATCAGTGAGTCGCTCAGGGGGAACAATGAGCAGTTCTTC.

CDR3: CASSESGQRGAFF. CDR3 sequence (DNA): TGTGCCAGCAGCGAAAGCGGACAGAGGGGAGCTTTCTTT. The chain recombines TRBV6-1 with TRBJ1-1, with TRBD1 as a possible D gene (6 bases). CDR3 length equals 13 residues. Germline V gene lookup returns CDR1 MNHNS and CDR2 SASEGT. Trimming left V 6 bases short and J 10 bases short, with 18 bases between.

The chain employs TRBV5-4 and TRBJ2-1, with 8 bases aligning to TRBD2. V lost 0 bases, J lost 8 bases, and 10 bases stayed unmatched. CDR1 SGHNT and CDR2 YYREEE come from the germline V gene (reference sequence). The CDR3 sequence is 16 residues long. DNA for the CDR3: TGTGCCAGCAGCTTGGCCGGCAGCGGGAGTAAGCATGAGCAGTTCTTC. The encoded protein is CASSLAGSGSKHEQFF.

The chain combines TRBV11-3 with TRBJ2-3, with D possibly TRBD2 on 6 matching bases. This CDR3 is built from 15 residues. Trimming shortened V by 5 bases and J by 6 bases, and 18 bases separated the two germline ends. Germline V gene data show CDR1 as SGHNT and CDR2 as YENEEA. The CDR3 region has the DNA TGTGCCAGCAGCGCCGGGACTGTCGATGCGGATACGCAGTATTTT. This codes for CASSAGTVDADTQYF.

The J gene is TRBJ2-7, the V gene TRBV28; D perhaps matches TRBD2 (6 bases). Trimming left V 3 bases short and J 4 bases short, with 10 bases between. Germline CDR1 is MDHEN and CDR2 is SYDVKM. The CDR3 extends over 13 amino acids. CDR3 protein: CASSFPGTYEQYF. CDR3 in DNA: TGTGCCAGCAGTTTCCCCGGGACTTACGAGCAGTACTTC.

V usage is TRBV29-1 and J usage is TRBJ1-1, with 9 bases aligning to TRBD1. Germline assignment: CDR1 SQVTM and CDR2 ANQGSEA. V shed 6 bases and J 2 bases; nucleotides not matched to a gene: 7. This CDR3 region has 14 residues. This CDR3 reads CSVGGTGLNTEAFF. The CDR3 DNA reads as TGCAGCGTAGGAGGGACAGGGCTCAACACTGAAGCTTTCTTT.

The chain has TRBV5-4 and TRBJ1-6; 10 nucleotides align to TRBD1. The CDR3 is made up of 18 amino acids. The V and J ends lost 7 bases and 14 bases, in that order; junction bases with no gene match: 24. Germline CDR1 and CDR2: SGHNT and YYREEE (reference sequence). The CDR3 DNA reads as TGTGCCAGCCGAAAGCAGCCGGGACAGGGGAACTATTCGATATCCCTCCACTTT. Its translation: CASRKQPGQGNYSISLHF.

In its sample, this clone was seen a few times. The V gene is TRBV11-2, the J gene TRBJ2-7; D is ambiguous. CDR3 length: 13 amino acids. Trimming removed 2 bases from V and 3 bases from J, with 8 bases in between. Germline V gene data show CDR1 as SGHAT and CDR2 as FQNNGV. The CDR3 reads CASSLTDGYEQYF. DNA of the CDR3: TGTGCCAGCAGCTTAACAGATGGCTACGAGCAGTACTTC.

V gene TRBV7-9 combines with J gene TRBJ2-3; weak D call: TRBD2 (6 bases). Germline V lookup: CDR1 SEHNR, CDR2 FQNEAQ (reference sequence). The CDR3 is 14 amino acids. V gave up 9 bases and J gave up 0 bases, with 13 bases separating them. DNA of the CDR3: TGTGCCAGTGGGACCGGGACTAGCACAGATACGCAGTATTTT. Protein sequence: CASGTGTSTDTQYF. The variable domain in full, with the rest retrieved from reference TRBV7-9 and TRBJ2-3, is DTGVSQNPRHKITKRGQNVTFRCDPISEHNRLYWYRQTLGQGPEFLTYFQNEAQLEKSRLLSDRFSAERPKGSFSTLEIQRTEQGDSAMYLCASGTGTSTDTQYFGPGTRLTVL.

This clone has just a few counts. Other DNA sequences from this sample encode an identical CDR3 as well. The chain employs TRBV4-3 and TRBJ1-1, with D possibly matching TRBD1 (5 bases). CDR3 length: 15 amino acids. Trimming cost V 0 bases and J 4 bases, with 12 bases left between them. The germline V gene encodes CDR1 LGHNA and CDR2 YSLEER. The CDR3 nucleotides are TGCGCCAGCAGCCAAGAGGAGGGGAGGCGCACTGAAGCTTTCTTT. Encoded protein: CASSQEEGRRTEAFF.

The V and J genes are TRBV28 and TRBJ1-4, with D perhaps matching TRBD1 (5 bases). The germline CDR1 and CDR2 sequences are MDHEN and SYDVKM. V lost 5 bases to trimming and J lost 8 bases, with 18 bases between them. The CDR3 contains 15 residues. Here the CDR3 DNA reads TGTGCCAGCAGTGCAGCCCGGACTAGGGGCGAAAAACTGTTTTTT. Amino acid sequence: CASSAARTRGEKLFF.

The V call is TRBV2, the J call TRBJ2-1; D is undetermined. Deletions cut 7 bases from V and 1 base from J, with 11 bases between. CDR1 and CDR2 (germline): SNHLY, FYNNEI. CDR3 length equals 14 residues. CDR3 in DNA: TGTGCCAGCACGGCCGAGGTTTCCTACAATGAGCAGTTCTTC. Translation: CASTAEVSYNEQFF.

The genes are TRBV28 and TRBJ2-5; 10 positions agree with TRBD2. Per the germline V gene, CDR1 is MDHEN and CDR2 is SYDVKM. The J segment lost 5 bases and the V segment lost 2 bases, leaving 14 bases of the junction unmatched. The CDR3 extends over 18 amino acids. The CDR3 sequence is CASSLTASGSVRGETQYF. CDR3 DNA: TGTGCCAGCAGTTTAACAGCTAGCGGGAGTGTTCGCGGGGAGACCCAGTACTTC.

This clone is labeled as large (0.1 to 1%). The rearrangement uses TRBV27 and TRBJ1-2; a weak D match, TRBD1 (5 bases). V was cut by 5 bases and J by 5 bases, with 18 bases left in between. The CDR3 is 15 amino acids. The V gene's germline CDR1 is MNHEY and CDR2 SMNVEV (reference sequence). CDR3 region: CASSTSPPGLYGYTF. In DNA form, the CDR3 reads TGTGCCAGCAGTACCTCACCCCCGGGACTTTATGGCTACACCTTC.

The rearrangement links TRBV29-1 to TRBJ2-3; TRBD1 matches at 9 bases. This CDR3 contains 12 residues. Losses at the gene ends were 0 bases for V and 9 bases for J; bases not matched to a gene: 1. The germline CDR1 and CDR2 sequences are SQVTM and ANQGSEA. The CDR3 DNA follows: TGCAGCGTTGAAGACGGGACAGGGACGCAGTATTTT. Amino acid sequence: CSVEDGTGTQYF.

The J gene is TRBJ2-7, the V gene TRBV6-5, with 7 bases that match TRBD1. This CDR3 is built from 15 residues. J gave up 4 bases and V 6 bases, and 12 bases lay outside the gene matches. Germline CDR1 and CDR2: MNHEY and SVGAGI. The CDR3 protein is CASRPQTGRLYEQYF. Here the CDR3 DNA reads TGTGCCAGCAGACCCCAGACAGGGAGATTGTACGAGCAGTACTTC.

V gene TRBV5-6 combines with J gene TRBJ1-1; D is perhaps TRBD1 (5 bases). The germline V and J ends were trimmed by 1 base and 3 bases, with 10 bases remaining between them. The germline CDR1 and CDR2 sequences are SGHDT and YYEEEE. CDR3 size: 14 residues. CDR3 protein: CASSLTIRDTEAFF. CDR3 nucleotides: TGTGCCAGCAGCTTGACGATCAGGGACACTGAAGCTTTCTTT.

V usage is TRBV4-2 and J usage is TRBJ1-1; D gene unclear. CDR1 LGHNA and CDR2 YNFKEQ come from the germline V gene. Deletions cut 0 bases from V and 1 base from J, with 12 bases between. There are 16 residues in the CDR3. The DNA of the CDR3 is TGTGCCAGCAGCCAAGATCTGCATCCCGGGAACACTGAAGCTTTCTTT. Its translation: CASSQDLHPGNTEAFF.

The V and J genes are TRBV5-1 and TRBJ1-1; tentatively, D is TRBD1 (6 bases). The CDR3 is 12 amino acids. Trimming pared 3 bases from V and 7 bases from J, leaving 10 bases between. The germline V gene has CDR1 SGHRS and CDR2 YFSETQ. The DNA for the CDR3 is TGCGCCAGCAGCTCGACAGGCAATGAAGCTTTCTTT. Amino acids: CASSSTGNEAFF.

This clone was picked up a small number of times. The CDR3 loop reads CASSIARANTEAFF. CDR3 nucleotide sequence: TGTGCCAGTAGTATAGCACGAGCGAACACTGAAGCTTTCTTT. The gene calls are TRBV19 and TRBJ1-1; no clear D gene. The CDR3 loop spans 14 amino acids. Germline loops: CDR1 LNHDA, CDR2 SQIVND (reference sequence). V shed 1 base and J shed 1 base, with 7 bases lying between them. Full variable domain (outside the CDR3, taken from reference TRBV19 and TRBJ1-1): DGGITQSPKYLFRKEGQNVTLSCEQNLNHDAMYWYRQDPGQGLRLIYYSQIVNDFQKGDIAEGYSVSREKKESFPLTVTSAQKNPTAFYLCASSIARANTEAFFGQGTRLTVV.

The gene calls are TRBV28 and TRBJ1-6; 7 bases align to TRBD1. This CDR3 region has 14 residues. Trimming took 1 base from V and 8 from J; bases not matched to a gene: 2. Germline V gene sequence: CDR1 MDHEN, CDR2 SYDVKM. CDR3 in DNA: TGTGCCAGCAGTTTATACACAGGGGATTCACCCCTCCACTTT. Protein: CASSLYTGDSPLHF. Looking up the rest from reference TRBV28 and TRBJ1-6 gives the full variable domain: DVKVTQSSRYLVKRTGEKVFLECVQDMDHENMFWYRQDPGLGLRLIYFSYDVKMKEKGDIPEGYSVSREKKERFSLILESASTNQTSMYLCASSLYTGDSPLHFGNGTRLTVT.